A single sample is the source of the 24 T cell receptor beta chains below, sequenced in a study of blood T cell repertoires in COVID-19. The repertoire was sequenced with immunoSEQ multiplex PCR; TCRdb's copy has only in-frame clones and lacks some. This repertoire shows roughly 75,000 clones, about 90% found once; its top ten account for roughly a sixth. The sequenced sample was peripheral blood. These receptors were taken from a man older than 75 in a cohort sampled during active COVID-19.

This chain uses TRBV19 with TRBJ2-1, with 12 bases identical to TRBD2. Germline CDR1 and CDR2: LNHDA and SQIVND (reference sequence). This CDR3 is 15 amino acids long. V lost 4 bases and J lost 5; bases outside the gene matches: 3. This CDR3 is CASSTRTSGDNEQFF. CDR3 bases: TGTGCCAGTAGTACGAGGACTAGCGGGGACAATGAGCAGTTCTTC.

The gene calls are TRBV4-1 and TRBJ2-1; 12 nucleotides align to TRBD2. With 1 base clipped from V and 9 bases from J, the junction kept 13 bases outside the gene matches. The germline V gene encodes CDR1 MGHRA and CDR2 YSYEKL. This CDR3 is built from 18 residues. The CDR3 bases are TGCGCCAGCAGCCAAGGTTCTAGCGGGGGGGCAGTCGGAAGTGAGCAGTTCTTC. It encodes CASSQGSSGGAVGSEQFF.

This clone has only a few counts. The genes are TRBV3-1 (or the pseudogene TRBV3-2) and TRBJ1-3; D gene uncertain. Trimming took 0 bases from V and 0 from J, leaving 12 bases between them. CDR1 is LGHDT and CDR2 is YNNKEL in the germline V gene (reference sequence). This CDR3 spans 17 amino acids. Here the CDR3 reads CASSQDNPYSSGNTIYF. CDR3 sequence (DNA): TGTGCCAGCAGCCAAGATAATCCGTATAGCTCTGGAAACACCATATATTTT.

The chain joins TRBV5-1 to TRBJ2-5; 7 bases match TRBD2. Germline CDR1 SGHRS, CDR2 YFSETQ. The CDR3 is 17 amino acids. The V and J ends lost 4 bases and 3 bases, in that order; junction bases with no gene match: 15. The CDR3 sequence is CASSAQRTVSGKETQYF. CDR3 bases: TGCGCCAGCAGCGCCCAGCGCACGGTCAGCGGGAAAGAGACCCAGTACTTC. Drawing the rest from reference TRBV5-1 and TRBJ2-5, the complete variable domain is KAGVTQTPRYLIKTRGQQVTLSCSPISGHRSVSWYQQTPGQGLQFLFEYFSETQRNKGNFPGRFSGRQFSNSRSEMNVSTLELGDSALYLCASSAQRTVSGKETQYFGPGTRLLVL.

On this clone itself: Other DNA sequences in the sample encode the same CDR3. The chain combines TRBV19 with TRBJ2-5; 7 nucleotides align to TRBD2. The J segment lost 5 bases and the V segment lost 6 bases, leaving 0 bases of the junction unmatched. The CDR3 length is 11 residues. Germline lookup yields CDR1 LNHDA and CDR2 SQIVND (reference sequence). In DNA, the CDR3 is TGTGCCAGTAGCGGGGGGGAGACCCAGTACTTC. Protein sequence: CASSGGETQYF.

The chain recombines TRBV4-3 with TRBJ1-5, with D possibly TRBD1 on 6 matching bases. CDR3 length: 15 residues. Germline CDR1 and CDR2: LGHNA and YSLEER. Trimming shortened V by 0 bases and J by 4 bases, and 10 bases separated the two germline ends. This CDR3 reads CASSQDHRENQPQHF. CDR3 DNA sequence: TGCGCCAGCAGCCAAGATCACAGGGAGAATCAGCCCCAGCATTTT.

This chain connects TRBV28 to TRBJ1-1; D uncertain. This CDR3 comprises 14 residues. Deletions cut 10 bases from V and 5 bases from J, with 20 bases between. Germline V gene sequence: CDR1 MDHEN, CDR2 SYDVKM. In DNA, the CDR3 is TGTGCCACCGTAGACGGAGGCTCCCTAACTGAAGCTTTCTTT. Its protein is CATVDGGSLTEAFF.

The CDR3 region has the DNA TGTGCCAGCAGCCCAGTGTTGGAGGGTGGCTACACCTTC. This codes for CASSPVLEGGYTF. This chain joins TRBV7-2 and TRBJ1-2; D is unresolved. CDR3 length: 13 residues. CDR1 and CDR2 (germline): SGHTA, FQGNSA. V lost 5 bases to trimming and J lost 7 bases, with 14 bases between them.

A remark on this clone: Other nucleotide sequences in the sample specify the same CDR3. The chain is built from TRBV15 and TRBJ2-6; 10 bases are a match to TRBD1. J lost 0 bases, V lost 2 bases, and 1 base had no gene match. Germline CDR1 reads LNHNV; CDR2 reads YYDKDF (reference sequence). The CDR3 extends over 17 amino acids. The DNA for the CDR3 is TGTGCCACCAGCAGAAGGACAGGGGGCTCTGGGGCCAACGTCCTGACTTTC. This gives the protein CATSRRTGGSGANVLTF.

The chain links TRBV20-1 to TRBJ2-4, with D possibly called TRBD1 or TRBD2 (6 bases each). V was cut by 3 bases and J by 1 base, with 10 bases left in between. The CDR3 loop spans 14 amino acids. Germline CDR1 DFQATT, CDR2 SNEGSKA (reference sequence). The CDR3 loop reads CSASGGLAKNIQYF. CDR3 in DNA: TGCAGTGCTAGTGGGGGGCTGGCCAAAAACATTCAGTACTTC.

The chain has TRBV28 and TRBJ2-7; the match to TRBD1 covers 7 bases. The ends lost 5 bases at V and 5 bases at J; junction bases unmatched: 18. The CDR3 sequence is 17 residues long. Germline loops: CDR1 MDHEN, CDR2 SYDVKM. CDR3 DNA: TGTGCCAGCAGTCCCCCAAAGTTAGGGGGCTTTTCCCACGAGCAGTACGTC. As protein: CASSPPKLGGFSHEQYV.

The chain joins TRBV5-4 to TRBJ2-3; maybe TRBD2 (6 bases). CDR3 length: 13 amino acids. V lost 4 bases and J 9 bases, leaving 15 bases between the germline ends. Germline CDR1 and CDR2: SGHNT and YYREEE (reference sequence). The CDR3 sequence is CASSSLWAGTQYF. As DNA, the CDR3 is TGTGCCAGCAGCAGCCTCTGGGCGGGGACGCAGTATTTT.

The chain is built from TRBV20-1 and TRBJ1-1, with D possibly matching TRBD1 (5 bases). Germline V gives CDR1 DFQATT, CDR2 SNEGSKA (reference sequence). This CDR3 has 11 amino acids. V was trimmed by 6 bases and J by 2 bases, leaving 7 bases between them. CDR3 sequence: CSATGNTEAFF. The CDR3 DNA follows: TGCAGTGCCACAGGTAACACTGAAGCTTTCTTT.

The chain is built from TRBV7-9 and TRBJ2-3, with 14 positions matching TRBD2. Germline CDR1 and CDR2: SEHNR and FQNEAQ (reference sequence). Trimming removed 5 bases from V and 4 bases from J; junction bases left unmatched: 5. The CDR3 loop spans 16 amino acids. The CDR3 region is CASSPGLAGESDTQYF. CDR3 in DNA: TGTGCCAGCAGCCCGGGACTAGCGGGGGAATCAGATACGCAGTATTTT.

V usage is TRBV5-1 and J usage is TRBJ1-1; D might be TRBD1 (5 bases). The CDR3 spans 16 residues. V was pared by 3 bases and J by 1 base, with 16 bases between. The V gene's germline CDR1 is SGHRS and CDR2 YFSETQ. The CDR3 DNA reads as TGCGCCAGCAGCTCCAGGGCTATCTCCGGGAACACTGAAGCTTTCTTT. This translates into CASSSRAISGNTEAFF.

The J gene is TRBJ2-1, the V gene TRBV4-2, with TRBD1 matching 7 bases. V lost 1 base, J lost 3 bases, and 3 bases stayed unmatched. Germline V lookup: CDR1 LGHNA, CDR2 YNFKEQ. The CDR3 covers 15 residues. The CDR3 DNA reads TGTGCCAGCAGCCAAGGGGACAGAAACTACAATGAGCAGTTCTTC. Translating it yields CASSQGDRNYNEQFF.

The genes are TRBV18 and TRBJ1-1; TRBD1 might be the D (5 bases). The CDR3 has 14 amino acids. V lost 5 bases and J 0 bases, leaving 10 bases between the germline ends. Germline values: CDR1 KGHSH, CDR2 LQKENI. Here the CDR3 reads CASSNQGLNTEAFF. DNA for the CDR3: TGTGCCAGCTCAAACCAGGGATTGAACACTGAAGCTTTCTTT.

This clone was detected only a few times. The chain employs TRBV5-6 and TRBJ1-2; 7 bases line up with TRBD1. The V gene end was trimmed by 4 bases and the J gene end by 4 bases; junction bases not matched to a gene: 7. CDR1 and CDR2 (germline): SGHDT, YYEEEE. This CDR3 is 14 amino acids long. The CDR3 loop reads CASSRDRDIYGYTF. CDR3 sequence (DNA): TGTGCCAGCAGCCGAGACAGGGATATCTATGGCTACACCTTC.

V and J are TRBV4-2 and TRBJ1-2, with D possibly being TRBD1 (6 bases). Germline assignment: CDR1 LGHNA and CDR2 YNFKEQ. Trimming took off 1 base at V and 4 bases at J, with 7 bases between the two ends. This CDR3 spans 13 amino acids. The CDR3 is CASSQGGLYGYTF. The CDR3 DNA is TGTGCCAGCAGCCAAGGGGGGCTCTATGGCTACACCTTC.

This CDR3 is CASSSTIRGHYGYTF. CDR3 in DNA: TGCGCCAGCAGTTCTACTATCAGGGGGCACTATGGCTACACCTTC. The chain employs TRBV5-1 and TRBJ1-2; 8 nucleotides agree with TRBD1. CDR3 length: 15 amino acids. V shed 5 bases, J shed 3 bases, and the junction held 9 bases outside the gene matches. The germline V gene has CDR1 SGHRS and CDR2 YFSETQ.

This chain links TRBV4-2 with TRBJ1-6, with 7 nucleotides matching TRBD1. The CDR3 runs 16 residues. With 3 bases clipped from V and 9 bases from J, the junction kept 11 bases outside the gene matches. Germline loops: CDR1 LGHNA, CDR2 YNFKEQ. The CDR3 region has the DNA TGTGCCAGCAGCCAGCAACAAGGGGGCAGGGGTTCACCCCTCCACTTT. Translation: CASSQQQGGRGSPLHF.

V usage is TRBV19 and J usage is TRBJ2-3; a possible D gene is TRBD2 (6 bases). CDR1 and CDR2 (germline): LNHDA, SQIVND (reference sequence). Trimming took off 3 bases at V and 6 bases at J, with 10 bases between the two ends. The CDR3 totals 13 residues. The CDR3 nucleotides read TGTGCCAGTAGTATTCAGCGGGCGGATACGCAGTATTTT. It translates to CASSIQRADTQYF.

V gene TRBV3-1 (or the pseudogene TRBV3-2) combines with J gene TRBJ1-1; D is possibly TRBD1 (5 bases). This CDR3 is built from 12 residues. The germline V gene encodes CDR1 LGHDT and CDR2 YNNKEL (reference sequence). The V gene lost 7 bases and the J gene lost 3 bases, with 9 bases spanning the gap. This chain's CDR3 is CASTVGDTEAFF. For the CDR3, the DNA is TGTGCCAGCACCGTAGGGGACACTGAAGCTTTCTTT.

The rearrangement uses TRBV2 and TRBJ2-5; the D is unclear. Trimming took off 1 base at V and 0 bases at J, with 9 bases between the two ends. The CDR3 has 15 amino acids. From germline, CDR1 is SNHLY and CDR2 FYNNEI. The CDR3: CASSEGGSYQETQYF. The CDR3 DNA is TGTGCCAGCAGTGAAGGAGGTTCGTACCAAGAGACCCAGTACTTC.